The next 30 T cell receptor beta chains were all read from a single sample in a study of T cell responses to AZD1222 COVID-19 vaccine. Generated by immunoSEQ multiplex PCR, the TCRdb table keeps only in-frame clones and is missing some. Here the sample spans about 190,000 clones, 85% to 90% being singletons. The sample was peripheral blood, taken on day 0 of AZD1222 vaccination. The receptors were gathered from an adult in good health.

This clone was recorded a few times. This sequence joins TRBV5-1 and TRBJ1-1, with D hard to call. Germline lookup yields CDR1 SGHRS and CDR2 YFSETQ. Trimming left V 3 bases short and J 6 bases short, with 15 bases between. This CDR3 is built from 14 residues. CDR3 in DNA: TGCGCCAGCAGCTCCGGCGGGGTGGTGCCTGAAGCTTTCTTT. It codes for CASSSGGVVPEAFF. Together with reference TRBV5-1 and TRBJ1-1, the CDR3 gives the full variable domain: KAGVTQTPRYLIKTRGQQVTLSCSPISGHRSVSWYQQTPGQGLQFLFEYFSETQRNKGNFPGRFSGRQFSNSRSEMNVSTLELGDSALYLCASSSGGVVPEAFFGQGTRLTVV.

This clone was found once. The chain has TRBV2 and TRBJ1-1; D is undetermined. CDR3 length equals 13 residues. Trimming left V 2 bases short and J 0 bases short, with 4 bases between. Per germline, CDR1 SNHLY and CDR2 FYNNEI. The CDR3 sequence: CASSERVNTEAFF. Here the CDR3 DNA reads TGTGCCAGCAGTGAACGTGTGAACACTGAAGCTTTCTTT.

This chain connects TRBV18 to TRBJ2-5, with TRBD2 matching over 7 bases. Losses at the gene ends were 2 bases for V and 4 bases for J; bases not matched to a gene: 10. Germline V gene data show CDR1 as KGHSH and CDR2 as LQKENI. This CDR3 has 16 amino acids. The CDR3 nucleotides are TGTGCCAGCTCACCATCTCGCGGGGGAACCGGAGAGACCCAGTACTTC. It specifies CASSPSRGGTGETQYF.

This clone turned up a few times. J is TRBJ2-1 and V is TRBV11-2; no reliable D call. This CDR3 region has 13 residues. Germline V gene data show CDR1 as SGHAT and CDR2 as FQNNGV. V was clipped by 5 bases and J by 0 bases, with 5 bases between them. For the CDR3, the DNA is TGTGCCAGCAGCCCGAGCTCCTACAATGAGCAGTTCTTC. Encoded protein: CASSPSSYNEQFF.

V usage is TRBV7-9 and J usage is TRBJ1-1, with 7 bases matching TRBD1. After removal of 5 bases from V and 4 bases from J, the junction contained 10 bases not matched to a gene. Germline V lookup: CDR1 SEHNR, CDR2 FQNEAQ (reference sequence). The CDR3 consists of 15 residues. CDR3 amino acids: CASSPDQRQGTEAFF. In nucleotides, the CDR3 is TGTGCCAGCAGCCCAGACCAAAGACAGGGCACTGAAGCTTTCTTT.

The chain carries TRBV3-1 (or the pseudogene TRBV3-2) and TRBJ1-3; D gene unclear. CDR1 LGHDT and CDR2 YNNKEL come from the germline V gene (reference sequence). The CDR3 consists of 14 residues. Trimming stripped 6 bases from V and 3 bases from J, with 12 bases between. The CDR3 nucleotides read TGTGCCAGCAGGAATAGGGCGGATGGAAACACCATATATTTT. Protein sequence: CASRNRADGNTIYF.

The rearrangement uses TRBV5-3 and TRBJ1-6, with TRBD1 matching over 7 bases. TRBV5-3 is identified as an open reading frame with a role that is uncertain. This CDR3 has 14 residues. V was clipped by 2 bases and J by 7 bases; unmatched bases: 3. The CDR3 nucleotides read TGTGCCAGAAGCTTCGGGACAGACAATTCACCCCTCCACTTT. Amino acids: CARSFGTDNSPLHF.

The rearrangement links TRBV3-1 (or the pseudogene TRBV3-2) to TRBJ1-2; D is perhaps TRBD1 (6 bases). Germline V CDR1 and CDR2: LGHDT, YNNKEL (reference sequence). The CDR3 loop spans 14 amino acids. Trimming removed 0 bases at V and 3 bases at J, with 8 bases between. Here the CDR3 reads CASSQDQGHYGYTF. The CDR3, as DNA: TGTGCCAGCAGCCAAGACCAGGGGCACTATGGCTACACCTTC.

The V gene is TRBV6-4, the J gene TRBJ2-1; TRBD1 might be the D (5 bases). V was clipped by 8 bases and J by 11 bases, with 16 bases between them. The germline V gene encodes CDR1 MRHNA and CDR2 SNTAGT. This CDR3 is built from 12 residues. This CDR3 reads CASGASGGKQFF. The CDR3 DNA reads TGTGCCAGCGGGGCATCGGGTGGGAAGCAGTTCTTC.

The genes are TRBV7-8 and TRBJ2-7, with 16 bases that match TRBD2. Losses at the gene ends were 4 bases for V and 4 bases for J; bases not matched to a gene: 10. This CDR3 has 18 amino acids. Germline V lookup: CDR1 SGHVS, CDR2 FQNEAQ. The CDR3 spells CASSSGTSGGAGGYEQYF. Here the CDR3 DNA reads TGTGCCAGCAGCTCCGGGACTAGCGGGGGGGCAGGAGGATACGAGCAGTACTTC.

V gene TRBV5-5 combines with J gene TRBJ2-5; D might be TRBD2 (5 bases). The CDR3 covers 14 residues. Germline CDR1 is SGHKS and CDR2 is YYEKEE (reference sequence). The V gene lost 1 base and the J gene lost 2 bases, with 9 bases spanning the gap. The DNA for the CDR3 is TGTGCCAGCAGCTTGATGAGGGAACAAGAGACCCAGTACTTC. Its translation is CASSLMREQETQYF.

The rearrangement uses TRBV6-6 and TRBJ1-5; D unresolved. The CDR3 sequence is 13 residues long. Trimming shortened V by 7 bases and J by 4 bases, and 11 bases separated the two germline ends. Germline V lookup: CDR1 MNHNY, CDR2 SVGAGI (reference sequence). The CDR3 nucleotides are TGTGCCAGCACCGAGGTCCCAAATCAGCCCCAGCATTTT. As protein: CASTEVPNQPQHF.

The CDR3 DNA sequence: TGTGCCAGCAGCGAAGGGGGGACTACTGAGACCCAGTACTTC. The encoded protein is CASSEGGTTETQYF. The chain carries TRBV7-3 and TRBJ2-5; a possible D gene is TRBD2 (7 bases). This CDR3 is built from 14 residues. The V gene's germline CDR1 is SGHTA and CDR2 FQGTGA. Deletions cut 5 bases from V and 5 bases from J, with 15 bases between.

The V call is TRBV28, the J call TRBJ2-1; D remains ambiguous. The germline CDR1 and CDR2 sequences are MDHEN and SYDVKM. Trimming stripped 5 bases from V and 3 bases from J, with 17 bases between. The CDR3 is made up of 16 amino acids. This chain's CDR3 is CASSPPLGQVYNEQFF. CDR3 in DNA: TGTGCCAGCAGTCCCCCTCTCGGGCAGGTCTACAATGAGCAGTTCTTC.

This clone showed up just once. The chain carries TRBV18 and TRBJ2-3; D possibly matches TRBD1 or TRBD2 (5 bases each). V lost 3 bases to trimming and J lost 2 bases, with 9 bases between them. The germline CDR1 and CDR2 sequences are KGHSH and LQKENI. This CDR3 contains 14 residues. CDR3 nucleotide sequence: TGTGCCAGCTCACCCGGGACCTCCACAGATACGCAGTATTTT. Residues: CASSPGTSTDTQYF.

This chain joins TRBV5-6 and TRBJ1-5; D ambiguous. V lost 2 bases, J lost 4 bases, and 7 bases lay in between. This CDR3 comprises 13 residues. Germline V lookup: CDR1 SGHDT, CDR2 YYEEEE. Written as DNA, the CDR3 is TGTGCCAGCAGCTTCGAGGGAAATCAGCCCCAGCATTTT. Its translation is CASSFEGNQPQHF.

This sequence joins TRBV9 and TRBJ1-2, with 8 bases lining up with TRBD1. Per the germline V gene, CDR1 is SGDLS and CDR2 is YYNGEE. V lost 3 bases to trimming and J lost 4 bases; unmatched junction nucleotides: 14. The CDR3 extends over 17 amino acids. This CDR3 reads CASSGTGTGGAGYGYTF. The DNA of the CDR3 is TGTGCCAGCAGCGGAACCGGGACAGGCGGCGCTGGCTATGGCTACACCTTC. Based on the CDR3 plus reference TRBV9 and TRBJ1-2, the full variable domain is DSGVTQTPKHLITATGQRVTLRCSPRSGDLSVYWYQQSLDQGLQFLIQYYNGEERAKGNILERFSAQQFPDLHSELNLSSLELGDSALYFCASSGTGTGGAGYGYTFGSGTRLTVV.

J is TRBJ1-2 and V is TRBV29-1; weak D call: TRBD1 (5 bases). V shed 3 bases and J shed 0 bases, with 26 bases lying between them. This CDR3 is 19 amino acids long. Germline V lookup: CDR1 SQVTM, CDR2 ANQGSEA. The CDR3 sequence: CSVDLLRAGTPQANYGYTF. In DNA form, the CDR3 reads TGCAGCGTTGATTTGCTAAGGGCAGGGACTCCCCAAGCTAACTATGGCTACACCTTC.

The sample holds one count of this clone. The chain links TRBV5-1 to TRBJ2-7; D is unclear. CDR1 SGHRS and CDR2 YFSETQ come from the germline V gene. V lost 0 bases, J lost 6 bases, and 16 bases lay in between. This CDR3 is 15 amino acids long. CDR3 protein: CASSLASQTTGEQYF. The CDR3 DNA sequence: TGCGCCAGCAGCTTGGCTTCCCAGACGACGGGCGAGCAGTACTTC. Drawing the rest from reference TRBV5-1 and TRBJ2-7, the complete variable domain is KAGVTQTPRYLIKTRGQQVTLSCSPISGHRSVSWYQQTPGQGLQFLFEYFSETQRNKGNFPGRFSGRQFSNSRSEMNVSTLELGDSALYLCASSLASQTTGEQYFGPGTRLTVT.

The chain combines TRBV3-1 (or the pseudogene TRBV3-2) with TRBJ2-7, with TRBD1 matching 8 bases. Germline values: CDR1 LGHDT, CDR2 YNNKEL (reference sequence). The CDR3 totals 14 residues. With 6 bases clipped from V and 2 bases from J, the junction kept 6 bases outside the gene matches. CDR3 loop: CASRAGQGPYEQYV. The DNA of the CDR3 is TGTGCCAGCAGGGCCGGACAGGGTCCCTACGAGCAGTACGTC.

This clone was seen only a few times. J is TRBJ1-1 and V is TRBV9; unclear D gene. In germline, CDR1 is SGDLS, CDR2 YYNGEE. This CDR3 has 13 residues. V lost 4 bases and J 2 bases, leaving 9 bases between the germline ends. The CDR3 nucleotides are TGTGCCAGCAGCATCGACGGTAACACTGAAGCTTTCTTT. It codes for CASSIDGNTEAFF.

CDR3 amino acids: CASSFSLRGIDGYTF. The CDR3 region has the DNA TGTGCCAGCAGTTTCAGTCTCAGGGGAATTGATGGCTACACCTTC. V is TRBV27 and J is TRBJ1-2; the D gene is possibly TRBD1 (6 bases). Per the germline V gene, CDR1 is MNHEY and CDR2 is SMNVEV (reference sequence). There are 15 residues in the CDR3. Trimming pared 3 bases from V and 6 bases from J, leaving 17 bases between.

CDR3 loop: CASSPTRNNEQFF. The CDR3 nucleotides read TGTGCCAGCAGCCCGACTAGGAACAATGAGCAGTTCTTC. The chain employs TRBV2 and TRBJ2-1; tentatively, D is TRBD2 (6 bases). The ends were cut back, 6 bases at V and 5 bases at J, with 11 bases in the middle. Germline V gene data show CDR1 as SNHLY and CDR2 as FYNNEI. The length of the CDR3 is 13 residues. Looking up the rest from reference TRBV2 and TRBJ2-1 gives the full variable domain: EPEVTQTPSHQVTQMGQEVILRCVPISNHLYFYWYRQILGQKVEFLVSFYNNEISEKSEIFDDQFSVERPDGSNFTLKIRSTKLEDSAMYFCASSPTRNNEQFFGPGTRLTVL.

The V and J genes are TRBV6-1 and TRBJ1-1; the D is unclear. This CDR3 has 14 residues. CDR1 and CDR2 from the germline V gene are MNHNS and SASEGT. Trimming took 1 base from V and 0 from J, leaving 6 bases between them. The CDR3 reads CASSEGTVNTEAFF. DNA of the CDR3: TGTGCCAGCAGTGAAGGGACCGTGAACACTGAAGCTTTCTTT.

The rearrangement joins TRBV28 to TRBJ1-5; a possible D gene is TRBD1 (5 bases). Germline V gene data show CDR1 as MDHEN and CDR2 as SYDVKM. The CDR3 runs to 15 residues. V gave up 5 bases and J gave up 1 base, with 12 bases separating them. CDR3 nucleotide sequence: TGTGCCAGCAGTGCCCAGGGTAGGAGCAATCAGCCCCAGCATTTT. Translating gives CASSAQGRSNQPQHF.

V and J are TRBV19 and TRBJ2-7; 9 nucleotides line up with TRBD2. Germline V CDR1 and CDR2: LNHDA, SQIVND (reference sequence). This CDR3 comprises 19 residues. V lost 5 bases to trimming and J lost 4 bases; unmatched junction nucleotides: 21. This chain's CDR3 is CASSRSLGGAGGDRYEQYF. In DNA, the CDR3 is TGTGCCAGTAGTCGATCACTCGGAGGAGCGGGGGGCGACCGATACGAGCAGTACTTC.

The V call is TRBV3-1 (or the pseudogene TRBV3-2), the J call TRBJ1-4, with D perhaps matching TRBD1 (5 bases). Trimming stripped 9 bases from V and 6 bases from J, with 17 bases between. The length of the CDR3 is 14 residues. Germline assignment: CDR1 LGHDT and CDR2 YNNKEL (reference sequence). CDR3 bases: TGTGCCAGTGGTTTCCGGGGGAGGGATGAAAAACTGTTTTTT. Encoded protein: CASGFRGRDEKLFF.

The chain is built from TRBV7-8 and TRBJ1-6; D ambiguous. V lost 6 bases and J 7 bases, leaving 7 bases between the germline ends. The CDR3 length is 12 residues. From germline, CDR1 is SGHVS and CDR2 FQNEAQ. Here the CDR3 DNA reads TGTGCCAGCAGTCAAAGGAATTCACCCCTCCACTTT. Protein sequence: CASSQRNSPLHF.

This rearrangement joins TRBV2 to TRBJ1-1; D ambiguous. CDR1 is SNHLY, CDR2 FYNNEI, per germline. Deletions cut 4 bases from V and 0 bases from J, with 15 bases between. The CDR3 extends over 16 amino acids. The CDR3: CASSVGMRVLNTEAFF. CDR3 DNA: TGTGCCAGCAGTGTGGGAATGAGGGTCTTGAACACTGAAGCTTTCTTT. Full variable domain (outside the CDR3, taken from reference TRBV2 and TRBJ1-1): EPEVTQTPSHQVTQMGQEVILRCVPISNHLYFYWYRQILGQKVEFLVSFYNNEISEKSEIFDDQFSVERPDGSNFTLKIRSTKLEDSAMYFCASSVGMRVLNTEAFFGQGTRLTVV.

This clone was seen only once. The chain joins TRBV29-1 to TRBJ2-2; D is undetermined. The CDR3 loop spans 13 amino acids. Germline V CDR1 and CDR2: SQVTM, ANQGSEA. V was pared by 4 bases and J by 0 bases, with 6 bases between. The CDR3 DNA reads TGCAGCGTTGTGGTCACGAACACCGGGGAGCTGTTTTTT. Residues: CSVVVTNTGELFF.